Presented here are 20 T cell receptor beta chains from one specimen sequenced in a study of cytomegalovirus exposure and HLA in healthy donors. A multiplex PCR was run with 60 Vbeta primers and 13 Jbeta primers. Method: immunoSEQ multiplex PCR; TCRdb's copy keeps in-frame clones and lacks some. The clone table shows about 77,000 clones, with the ten largest holding roughly 15%. Sequenced sample: PBMCs. Receptor source: a man aged 50-60 years in good health and CMV-seropositive.

The chain links TRBV28 to TRBJ2-2; D possibly corresponds to TRBD1 (5 bases). The germline V gene has CDR1 MDHEN and CDR2 SYDVKM. The CDR3 consists of 15 residues. Trimming took off 6 bases at V and 0 bases at J, with 11 bases between the two ends. The chain's CDR3 is CASRRQTANTGELFF. DNA for the CDR3: TGTGCCAGCAGGCGACAGACCGCGAACACCGGGGAGCTGTTTTTT.

The CDR3 DNA is TGTGCCAGCAGTCGAGGACTAGCGGGCGTCGAGCAGTTCTTC. It translates to CASSRGLAGVEQFF. The V and J genes are TRBV6-5 and TRBJ2-1, with 11 positions matching TRBD2. With 5 bases clipped from V and 10 bases from J, the junction kept 7 bases outside the gene matches. This CDR3 spans 14 amino acids. Germline V lookup: CDR1 MNHEY, CDR2 SVGAGI.

CDR3 in amino acids: CASSQGITGVTEAFF. The CDR3, as DNA: TGTGCCAGCAGCCAAGGGATTACAGGGGTAACTGAAGCTTTCTTT. V and J are TRBV4-2 and TRBJ1-1; 7 bases fit TRBD1. Losses at the gene ends were 1 base for V and 5 bases for J; bases not matched to a gene: 7. CDR3 length: 15 residues. Germline values: CDR1 LGHNA, CDR2 YNFKEQ.

The CDR3 sequence is CASSVAGAGGLGETQYF. CDR3 bases: TGTGCCAGCAGCGTAGCGGGGGCGGGAGGGCTTGGAGAGACCCAGTACTTC. The chain is built from TRBV9 and TRBJ2-5; 9 positions match TRBD2. Germline assignment: CDR1 SGDLS and CDR2 YYNGEE. The CDR3 is 17 residues long. V trimming: 0 bases; J trimming: 4 bases; junction bases outside the gene matches: 10.

V usage is TRBV9 and J usage is TRBJ1-5, with 11 bases that match TRBD1. The J segment lost 6 bases and the V segment lost 4 bases, leaving 6 bases of the junction unmatched. Germline V gives CDR1 SGDLS, CDR2 YYNGEE. The length of the CDR3 is 15 residues. The CDR3 spells CASSLGTGGLQPQHF. Written as DNA, the CDR3 is TGTGCCAGCAGCCTCGGGACAGGGGGGCTTCAGCCCCAGCATTTT.

The chain links TRBV6-6 to TRBJ1-1, with 8 nucleotides matching TRBD1. The J segment lost 1 base and the V segment lost 3 bases, leaving 7 bases of the junction unmatched. This CDR3 spans 16 amino acids. Germline V gene lookup returns CDR1 MNHNY and CDR2 SVGAGI (reference sequence). The CDR3 protein is CASSYDRGRGNTEAFF. DNA for the CDR3: TGTGCCAGCAGTTATGACAGGGGCAGAGGGAACACTGAAGCTTTCTTT.

The chain is built from TRBV6-5 and TRBJ1-2, with D tentatively TRBD1 (6 bases). Germline CDR1 MNHEY, CDR2 SVGAGI. Trimming removed 6 bases at V and 0 bases at J, with 14 bases between. The CDR3 consists of 15 residues. The CDR3 here is CASRHTGSSNYGYTF. The CDR3 DNA reads TGTGCCAGCAGACATACAGGGAGTTCTAACTATGGCTACACCTTC.

The chain is built from TRBV30 and TRBJ2-4, with 7 bases aligning to TRBD1. The CDR3 is 12 amino acids. From germline, CDR1 is GTSNPN and CDR2 SVGIG (reference sequence). Unmatched junction bases numbered 4, after V lost 4 bases and J lost 7 bases. Written as DNA, the CDR3 is TGTGCCTGGACGACAGGGAATAACATTCAGTACTTC. It codes for CAWTTGNNIQYF.

The chain carries TRBV1 and TRBJ2-1; the D call in the table, TRBD2, was not verified against the DNA. TRBV1 counts as a pseudogene. The CDR3 loop spans 16 amino acids. In DNA, the CDR3 is TGCACCAGCAGCCAAGGTAGCGGGAGAACCTACAATGAGCAGTTCTTC. Protein sequence: CTSSQGSGRTYNEQFF.

This chain joins TRBV6-1 and TRBJ2-4; 7 nucleotides match TRBD2. V lost 1 base to trimming and J lost 9 bases; unmatched junction nucleotides: 6. Per the germline V gene, CDR1 is MNHNS and CDR2 is SASEGT. The CDR3 sequence is 14 residues long. CDR3 bases: TGTGCCAGCAGTGAAGATGGGAGGGGTGGCATTCAGTACTTC. Protein product: CASSEDGRGGIQYF.

The V call is TRBV29-1, the J call TRBJ2-1, with 10 bases fitting TRBD2. Germline V gene data show CDR1 as SQVTM and CDR2 as ANQGSEA. The CDR3 has 13 amino acids. V dropped 4 bases and J dropped 6; count of bases not matched to a gene: 3. This CDR3 reads CSVGLAGGNEQFF. CDR3 coding DNA: TGCAGCGTTGGATTAGCGGGGGGCAATGAGCAGTTCTTC.

The gene calls are TRBV9 and TRBJ1-2, with TRBD1 as a possible D gene (6 bases). Germline CDR1 reads SGDLS; CDR2 reads YYNGEE. V lost 4 bases and J 4 bases, leaving 11 bases between the germline ends. This CDR3 has 13 residues. CDR3 protein: CASSPEGGYGYTF. The CDR3 DNA follows: TGTGCCAGCAGCCCCGAAGGGGGCTATGGCTACACCTTC.

This chain joins TRBV27 and TRBJ2-7; 7 bases are shared with TRBD1. V shed 2 bases and J 4 bases; nucleotides not matched to a gene: 8. Germline V gene lookup returns CDR1 MNHEY and CDR2 SMNVEV (reference sequence). CDR3 length equals 15 residues. CDR3 sequence (DNA): TGTGCCAGCAGTTTAATAGGGGGCATTGGGTACGAGCAGTACTTC. Protein product: CASSLIGGIGYEQYF.

The chain joins TRBV28 to TRBJ2-7, with 11 positions matching TRBD2. The germline V gene encodes CDR1 MDHEN and CDR2 SYDVKM. J gave up 2 bases and V 6 bases, and 9 bases lay outside the gene matches. CDR3 length: 16 amino acids. Here the CDR3 reads CASRLEPGLAAYEQYF. Written as DNA, the CDR3 is TGTGCCAGCAGGCTAGAACCGGGACTAGCGGCCTACGAGCAGTACTTC. Together with reference TRBV28 and TRBJ2-7, the CDR3 gives the full variable domain: DVKVTQSSRYLVKRTGEKVFLECVQDMDHENMFWYRQDPGLGLRLIYFSYDVKMKEKGDIPEGYSVSREKKERFSLILESASTNQTSMYLCASRLEPGLAAYEQYFGPGTRLTVT.

V is TRBV30 and J is TRBJ2-2; D is unclear. The CDR3 extends over 15 amino acids. Trimming cost V 2 bases and J 0 bases, with 10 bases left between them. From germline, CDR1 is GTSNPN and CDR2 SVGIG (reference sequence). The CDR3 DNA follows: TGTGCCTGGAGTCGCACCTACGCGAACACCGGGGAGCTGTTTTTT. This gives the protein CAWSRTYANTGELFF.

The chain links TRBV5-1 to TRBJ1-2; D uncertain. Germline lookup yields CDR1 SGHRS and CDR2 YFSETQ. The V end lost 0 bases, the J end lost 2 bases, and 8 bases lay between the germline ends. The CDR3 has 14 residues. CDR3 loop: CASSLDPVNYGYTF. As DNA, the CDR3 is TGCGCCAGCAGCTTGGATCCGGTGAACTATGGCTACACCTTC.

This chain uses TRBV4-1 with TRBJ1-2; D is possibly TRBD1 (6 bases). Trimming shortened V by 3 bases and J by 4 bases, and 12 bases separated the two germline ends. Germline V gives CDR1 MGHRA, CDR2 YSYEKL. The CDR3 has 14 residues. The CDR3: CASSQLTGSYGYTF. CDR3 sequence (DNA): TGCGCCAGCAGCCAGCTAACAGGGAGCTATGGCTACACCTTC.

The chain couples TRBV11-2 to TRBJ1-1; 7 bases map to TRBD1. This CDR3 has 14 amino acids. V gave up 6 bases and J gave up 3 bases; unmatched junction bases: 7. Germline assignment: CDR1 SGHAT and CDR2 FQNNGV. CDR3 sequence reads: CASSFNRGDTEAFF. The CDR3 DNA follows: TGTGCCAGCAGTTTTAACAGGGGTGACACTGAAGCTTTCTTT.

The chain combines TRBV28 with TRBJ1-2; D possibly corresponds to TRBD1 (5 bases). There are 15 residues in the CDR3. Trimming left V 1 base short and J 5 bases short, with 14 bases between. Germline values: CDR1 MDHEN, CDR2 SYDVKM. CDR3 in DNA: TGTGCCAGCAGTTTATTTGGGGCAGCAGCTTATGGCTACACCTTC. Amino acids: CASSLFGAAAYGYTF.

The rearrangement joins TRBV5-1 to TRBJ2-5, with D perhaps TRBD2 (5 bases). The germline V gene encodes CDR1 SGHRS and CDR2 YFSETQ. CDR3 length: 13 residues. Deletions cut 4 bases from V and 9 bases from J, with 16 bases between. Here the CDR3 reads CASSPAFARAQYF. The CDR3, as DNA: TGCGCCAGCAGCCCGGCCTTCGCGAGGGCCCAGTACTTC.